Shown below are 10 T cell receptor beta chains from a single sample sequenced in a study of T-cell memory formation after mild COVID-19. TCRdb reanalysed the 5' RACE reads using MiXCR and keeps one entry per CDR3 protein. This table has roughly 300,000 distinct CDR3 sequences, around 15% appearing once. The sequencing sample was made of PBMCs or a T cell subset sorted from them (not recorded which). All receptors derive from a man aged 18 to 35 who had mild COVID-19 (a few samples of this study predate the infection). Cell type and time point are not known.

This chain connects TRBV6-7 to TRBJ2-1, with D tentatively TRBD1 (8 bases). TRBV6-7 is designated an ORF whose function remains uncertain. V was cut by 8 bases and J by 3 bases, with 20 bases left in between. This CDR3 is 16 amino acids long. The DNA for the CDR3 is TGTGCCAGCCATAGGGGGGGCAGGGGGCTCTACAATGAGCAGTTCTTC. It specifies CASHRGGRGLYNEQFF.

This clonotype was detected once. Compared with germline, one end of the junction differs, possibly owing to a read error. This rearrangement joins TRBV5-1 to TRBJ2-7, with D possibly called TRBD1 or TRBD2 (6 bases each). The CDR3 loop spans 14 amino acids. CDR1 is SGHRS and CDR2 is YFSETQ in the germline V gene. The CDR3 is CATSLGGLGNEQYF. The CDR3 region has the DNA TGCGCCACCAGCCTGGGGGGCCTGGGAAACGAGCAGTACTTC.

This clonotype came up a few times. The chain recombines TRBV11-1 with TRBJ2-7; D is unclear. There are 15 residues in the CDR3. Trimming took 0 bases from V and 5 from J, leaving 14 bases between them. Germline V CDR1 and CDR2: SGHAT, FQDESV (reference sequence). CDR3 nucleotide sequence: TGTGCCAGCAGCTTAGCGGCGAAGGCCCTACACGAGCAGTACTTC. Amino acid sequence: CASSLAAKALHEQYF.

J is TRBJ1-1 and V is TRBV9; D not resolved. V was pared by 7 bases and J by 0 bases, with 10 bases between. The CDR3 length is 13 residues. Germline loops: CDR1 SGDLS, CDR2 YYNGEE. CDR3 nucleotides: TGTGCCAGCGGCCAGGTGATGAACACTGAAGCTTTCTTT. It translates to CASGQVMNTEAFF.

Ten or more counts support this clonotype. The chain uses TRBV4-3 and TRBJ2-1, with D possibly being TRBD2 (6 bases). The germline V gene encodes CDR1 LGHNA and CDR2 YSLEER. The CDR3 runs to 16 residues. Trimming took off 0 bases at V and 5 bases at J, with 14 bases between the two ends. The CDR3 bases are TGCGCCAGCAGCCAAGATGGTAGCGGCACTGACAATGAGCAGTTCTTC. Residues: CASSQDGSGTDNEQFF.

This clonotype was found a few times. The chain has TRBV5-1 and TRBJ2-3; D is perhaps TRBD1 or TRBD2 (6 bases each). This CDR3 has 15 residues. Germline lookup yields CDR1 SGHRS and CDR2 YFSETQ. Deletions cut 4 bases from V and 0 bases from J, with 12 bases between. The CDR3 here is CASSPWGASTDTQYF. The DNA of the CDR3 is TGCGCCAGCAGCCCGTGGGGGGCCAGCACAGATACGCAGTATTTT.

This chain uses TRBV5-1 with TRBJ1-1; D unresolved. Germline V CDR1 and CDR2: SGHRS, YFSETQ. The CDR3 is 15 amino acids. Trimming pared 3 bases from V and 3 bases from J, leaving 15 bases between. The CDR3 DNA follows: TGCGCCAGCAGCTGGTCGGGGAGTTGGGACACTGAAGCTTTCTTT. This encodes CASSWSGSWDTEAFF.

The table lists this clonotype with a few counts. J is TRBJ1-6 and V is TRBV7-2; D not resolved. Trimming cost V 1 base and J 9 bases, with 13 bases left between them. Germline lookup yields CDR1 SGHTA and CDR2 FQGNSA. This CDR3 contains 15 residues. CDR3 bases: TGTGCCAGCAGCTTAGTATCGGGGAAGGGTTCACCCCTCCACTTT. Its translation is CASSLVSGKGSPLHF. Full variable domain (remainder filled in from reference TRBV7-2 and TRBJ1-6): GAGVSQSPSNKVTEKGKDVELRCDPISGHTALYWYRQSLGQGLEFLIYFQGNSAPDKSGLPSDRFSAERTGGSVSTLTIQRTQQEDSAVYLCASSLVSGKGSPLHFGNGTRLTVT.

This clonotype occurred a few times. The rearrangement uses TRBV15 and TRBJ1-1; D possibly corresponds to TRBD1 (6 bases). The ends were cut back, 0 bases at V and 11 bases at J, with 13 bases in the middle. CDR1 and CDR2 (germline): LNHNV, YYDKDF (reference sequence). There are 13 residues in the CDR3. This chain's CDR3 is CATSRDQGQRAFF. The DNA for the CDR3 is TGTGCCACCAGCAGAGACCAGGGGCAACGGGCTTTCTTT.

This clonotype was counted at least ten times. The CDR3 DNA sequence: TGTGCCAGCAGTCCCCGTGGGAGAGGGACCTACGAGCAGTACGTC. Translating gives CASSPRGRGTYEQYV. The chain uses TRBV28 and TRBJ2-7; D might be TRBD2 (5 bases). V was trimmed by 5 bases and J by 2 bases, leaving 16 bases between them. The CDR3 is made up of 15 amino acids. Germline loops: CDR1 MDHEN, CDR2 SYDVKM.